The TCR beta chain described here comes from a study of blood T cell repertoires in COVID-19. Overall study: T cells, B-cell-depleted T cells, or PBMCs supplied cDNA or gDNA.

Per the authors' pipeline: Estimated nucleated cell counts came from reference gene primer amplification. Assay used: immunoSEQ multiplex PCR; TCRdb lists only in-frame clones, some missing. V and J calls and clone size are as listed in that table; D and trimming were resolved from the DNA. The table lists fewer than 150,000 clones, 84% of them singletons. The TCR originated in a woman in her 30s who had recovered from COVID-19. Sample: peripheral blood.

CDR3 residues: CASSWGQGAAGNTIYF. For the CDR3, the DNA is TGTGCCAGCAGCTGGGGACAGGGGGCCGCTGGAAACACCATATATTTT. This chain connects TRBV5-4 to TRBJ1-3; 12 positions agree with TRBD1. This CDR3 is 16 amino acids long. The J segment lost 2 bases and the V segment lost 3 bases, leaving 3 bases of the junction unmatched. The germline CDR1 and CDR2 sequences are SGHNT and YYREEE (reference sequence).